This is a list of T cell receptor beta chains from one sample in a study of CD8+CD57+ T cells in acquired aplastic anemia. From the reads, TCRdb called clonotypes with MiXCR, one entry per CDR3 protein. The top ten hold around 9.7% of the sample, which has about 190,000 distinct CDR3 sequences, 48% seen once. The sample taken for sequencing was sorted CD4+, CD8+, or CD8+CD57+ T cells (not recorded which) from PBMCs. The source of these receptors is a human donor with aplastic anemia. CDR3s include the opening cysteine and the closing phenylalanine or tryptophan. A D gene is named only where the DNA matches it firmly. The size entry is marked missing in some rows and otherwise reads once, few, many or a size class.

J	D	size	V	DNA	CDR3
TRBJ1-1	-	once	TRBV10-3	TGTGCCAGCAGTTACTCGAATGCTAACGCTGAAGCTTTCTTT	CASSYSNANAEAFF
TRBJ1-6	-	-	TRBV15	TGTGCCACCAGGGCAAGCTCCTATAATTCACCCCTCCACTTT	CATRASSYNSPLHF
TRBJ2-7	TRBD1	once	TRBV29-1	TGCAGCGTTTTAATGGCGGACAGGTCAATATTCTACGAGCAGTACTTC	CSVLMADRSIFYEQYF
TRBJ2-3	TRBD1	many	TRBV11-2	TGTGCCAGCAGCTCCGGACAGGGCGCAGATACGCAGTATTTT	CASSSGQGADTQYF
TRBJ2-2	TRBD1	-	TRBV12-5	TGTGCTAGTGGACAGGACAGGGGGCACCTCAACACCGGGGAGCTGTTTTTT	CASGQDRGHLNTGELFF
TRBJ2-3	-	few	TRBV7-2	TGTGCCAGCTCACCTACTAGTGGTGATACGCAGTATTTT	CASSPTSGDTQYF
TRBJ1-3	-	few	TRBV12-3/TRBV12-4	TGTGCCAGCAGTTTAGCAGATTTCACAGGGACAACTGGAAACACCATATATTTT	CASSLADFTGTTGNTIYF
TRBJ2-1	TRBD2	many	TRBV6-5	TGTGCCAGCAGTTACTCGAACTACAGACTAGCGGTCACCAATGAGCAGTTCTTC	CASSYSNYRLAVTNEQFF
TRBJ2-5	TRBD2	-	TRBV29-1	TGCAGCGTCGGCGCTCTCCTACTAGCGGGAGAAGAGACCCAGTACTTC	CSVGALLLAGEETQYF
TRBJ1-6	-	-	TRBV2	TGTGCCAGCAGTGTCCAGGGGTACAATTCACCCCTCCACTTT	CASSVQGYNSPLHF
TRBJ1-1	-	few	TRBV29-1	TGCAGCGTGGGGAATGGGCTGAACACTGAAGCTTTCTTT	CSVGNGLNTEAFF
TRBJ2-1	-	many	TRBV20-1	TGCAGTGCCACCCTGGCGTCTACATACAATGAGCAGTTCTTC	CSATLASTYNEQFF
TRBJ1-3	-	-	TRBV29-1	TGCAGCGTGGGACTGAGCTCTGGAAACACCATATATTTT	CSVGLSSGNTIYF
TRBJ2-7	TRBD1	few	TRBV2	TGTGCCAGCATCGGCAGGGACAGGGGCTACGAGCAGTACTTC	CASIGRDRGYEQYF
TRBJ1-5	-	-	TRBV2	TGTGCCAGCCTGCTTGATAGCAATCAGCCCCAGCATTTT	CASLLDSNQPQHF
TRBJ1-6	-	many	TRBV7-2	TGTGCCAGCAGCCTCGACAGGCTAAATTCACCCCTCCACTTT	CASSLDRLNSPLHF
TRBJ2-5	-	few	TRBV7-2	TGTGCCAGCAGCTTAGTTTGGGGATTGCGGGAGACCCAGTACTTC	CASSLVWGLRETQYF
TRBJ2-7	TRBD2	-	TRBV9	TGTGCCAGCAGCGTAGCATCTAGCGGGTCGATCTACGAGCAGTACTTC	CASSVASSGSIYEQYF
TRBJ1-2	TRBD1	many	TRBV19	TGTGCCAGTAGTTTGGTAGGGGGCAACGGCTACACCTTC	CASSLVGGNGYTF
TRBJ1-2	-	-	TRBV7-2	TGTGCCAGCAGCTTAGTAGGGGGATCCTACTATGGCTACACCTTC	CASSLVGGSYYGYTF
TRBJ1-3	-	-	TRBV5-1	TGCGCCAGCAGCTTGGGGTTGGGGAGTGGAAACACCATATATTTT	CASSLGLGSGNTIYF
TRBJ1-1	-	-	TRBV20-1	TGCAGTGCTAGGGCCACCCAGGGGATGAACACTGAAGCTTTCTTT	CSARATQGMNTEAFF
TRBJ2-7	-	many	TRBV5-1	TGCGCCAGCAGCCTCGTGGGGGGCGGGCCTAACTACGAGCAGTACTTC	CASSLVGGGPNYEQYF
TRBJ2-2	-	-	TRBV12-3/TRBV12-4	TGTGTCAGCAGTTTACAACGAGGCACCGGGGAGCTATTTTTT	CVSSLQRGTGELFF
TRBJ2-7	-	-	TRBV5-6	TGTGCCAGCAGCTCGTTCTACGAGCAGTACTTC	CASSSFYEQYF
TRBJ2-1	TRBD2	many	TRBV7-3	TGTGCCAGCAGCTTAATGACTAGCGGTTACAATGAGCAGTTCTTC	CASSLMTSGYNEQFF
TRBJ2-1	-	many	TRBV12-3/TRBV12-4	TGTGCCAGCAGTTTACCTCAGGGAAGACAACACTACAATGAGCAGTTCTTC	CASSLPQGRQHYNEQFF
TRBJ2-1	TRBD2	-	TRBV5-1	TGCGCCAGCAGCTTAACCGGGACTAGCGGCGGTGAGCAGTTCTTC	CASSLTGTSGGEQFF